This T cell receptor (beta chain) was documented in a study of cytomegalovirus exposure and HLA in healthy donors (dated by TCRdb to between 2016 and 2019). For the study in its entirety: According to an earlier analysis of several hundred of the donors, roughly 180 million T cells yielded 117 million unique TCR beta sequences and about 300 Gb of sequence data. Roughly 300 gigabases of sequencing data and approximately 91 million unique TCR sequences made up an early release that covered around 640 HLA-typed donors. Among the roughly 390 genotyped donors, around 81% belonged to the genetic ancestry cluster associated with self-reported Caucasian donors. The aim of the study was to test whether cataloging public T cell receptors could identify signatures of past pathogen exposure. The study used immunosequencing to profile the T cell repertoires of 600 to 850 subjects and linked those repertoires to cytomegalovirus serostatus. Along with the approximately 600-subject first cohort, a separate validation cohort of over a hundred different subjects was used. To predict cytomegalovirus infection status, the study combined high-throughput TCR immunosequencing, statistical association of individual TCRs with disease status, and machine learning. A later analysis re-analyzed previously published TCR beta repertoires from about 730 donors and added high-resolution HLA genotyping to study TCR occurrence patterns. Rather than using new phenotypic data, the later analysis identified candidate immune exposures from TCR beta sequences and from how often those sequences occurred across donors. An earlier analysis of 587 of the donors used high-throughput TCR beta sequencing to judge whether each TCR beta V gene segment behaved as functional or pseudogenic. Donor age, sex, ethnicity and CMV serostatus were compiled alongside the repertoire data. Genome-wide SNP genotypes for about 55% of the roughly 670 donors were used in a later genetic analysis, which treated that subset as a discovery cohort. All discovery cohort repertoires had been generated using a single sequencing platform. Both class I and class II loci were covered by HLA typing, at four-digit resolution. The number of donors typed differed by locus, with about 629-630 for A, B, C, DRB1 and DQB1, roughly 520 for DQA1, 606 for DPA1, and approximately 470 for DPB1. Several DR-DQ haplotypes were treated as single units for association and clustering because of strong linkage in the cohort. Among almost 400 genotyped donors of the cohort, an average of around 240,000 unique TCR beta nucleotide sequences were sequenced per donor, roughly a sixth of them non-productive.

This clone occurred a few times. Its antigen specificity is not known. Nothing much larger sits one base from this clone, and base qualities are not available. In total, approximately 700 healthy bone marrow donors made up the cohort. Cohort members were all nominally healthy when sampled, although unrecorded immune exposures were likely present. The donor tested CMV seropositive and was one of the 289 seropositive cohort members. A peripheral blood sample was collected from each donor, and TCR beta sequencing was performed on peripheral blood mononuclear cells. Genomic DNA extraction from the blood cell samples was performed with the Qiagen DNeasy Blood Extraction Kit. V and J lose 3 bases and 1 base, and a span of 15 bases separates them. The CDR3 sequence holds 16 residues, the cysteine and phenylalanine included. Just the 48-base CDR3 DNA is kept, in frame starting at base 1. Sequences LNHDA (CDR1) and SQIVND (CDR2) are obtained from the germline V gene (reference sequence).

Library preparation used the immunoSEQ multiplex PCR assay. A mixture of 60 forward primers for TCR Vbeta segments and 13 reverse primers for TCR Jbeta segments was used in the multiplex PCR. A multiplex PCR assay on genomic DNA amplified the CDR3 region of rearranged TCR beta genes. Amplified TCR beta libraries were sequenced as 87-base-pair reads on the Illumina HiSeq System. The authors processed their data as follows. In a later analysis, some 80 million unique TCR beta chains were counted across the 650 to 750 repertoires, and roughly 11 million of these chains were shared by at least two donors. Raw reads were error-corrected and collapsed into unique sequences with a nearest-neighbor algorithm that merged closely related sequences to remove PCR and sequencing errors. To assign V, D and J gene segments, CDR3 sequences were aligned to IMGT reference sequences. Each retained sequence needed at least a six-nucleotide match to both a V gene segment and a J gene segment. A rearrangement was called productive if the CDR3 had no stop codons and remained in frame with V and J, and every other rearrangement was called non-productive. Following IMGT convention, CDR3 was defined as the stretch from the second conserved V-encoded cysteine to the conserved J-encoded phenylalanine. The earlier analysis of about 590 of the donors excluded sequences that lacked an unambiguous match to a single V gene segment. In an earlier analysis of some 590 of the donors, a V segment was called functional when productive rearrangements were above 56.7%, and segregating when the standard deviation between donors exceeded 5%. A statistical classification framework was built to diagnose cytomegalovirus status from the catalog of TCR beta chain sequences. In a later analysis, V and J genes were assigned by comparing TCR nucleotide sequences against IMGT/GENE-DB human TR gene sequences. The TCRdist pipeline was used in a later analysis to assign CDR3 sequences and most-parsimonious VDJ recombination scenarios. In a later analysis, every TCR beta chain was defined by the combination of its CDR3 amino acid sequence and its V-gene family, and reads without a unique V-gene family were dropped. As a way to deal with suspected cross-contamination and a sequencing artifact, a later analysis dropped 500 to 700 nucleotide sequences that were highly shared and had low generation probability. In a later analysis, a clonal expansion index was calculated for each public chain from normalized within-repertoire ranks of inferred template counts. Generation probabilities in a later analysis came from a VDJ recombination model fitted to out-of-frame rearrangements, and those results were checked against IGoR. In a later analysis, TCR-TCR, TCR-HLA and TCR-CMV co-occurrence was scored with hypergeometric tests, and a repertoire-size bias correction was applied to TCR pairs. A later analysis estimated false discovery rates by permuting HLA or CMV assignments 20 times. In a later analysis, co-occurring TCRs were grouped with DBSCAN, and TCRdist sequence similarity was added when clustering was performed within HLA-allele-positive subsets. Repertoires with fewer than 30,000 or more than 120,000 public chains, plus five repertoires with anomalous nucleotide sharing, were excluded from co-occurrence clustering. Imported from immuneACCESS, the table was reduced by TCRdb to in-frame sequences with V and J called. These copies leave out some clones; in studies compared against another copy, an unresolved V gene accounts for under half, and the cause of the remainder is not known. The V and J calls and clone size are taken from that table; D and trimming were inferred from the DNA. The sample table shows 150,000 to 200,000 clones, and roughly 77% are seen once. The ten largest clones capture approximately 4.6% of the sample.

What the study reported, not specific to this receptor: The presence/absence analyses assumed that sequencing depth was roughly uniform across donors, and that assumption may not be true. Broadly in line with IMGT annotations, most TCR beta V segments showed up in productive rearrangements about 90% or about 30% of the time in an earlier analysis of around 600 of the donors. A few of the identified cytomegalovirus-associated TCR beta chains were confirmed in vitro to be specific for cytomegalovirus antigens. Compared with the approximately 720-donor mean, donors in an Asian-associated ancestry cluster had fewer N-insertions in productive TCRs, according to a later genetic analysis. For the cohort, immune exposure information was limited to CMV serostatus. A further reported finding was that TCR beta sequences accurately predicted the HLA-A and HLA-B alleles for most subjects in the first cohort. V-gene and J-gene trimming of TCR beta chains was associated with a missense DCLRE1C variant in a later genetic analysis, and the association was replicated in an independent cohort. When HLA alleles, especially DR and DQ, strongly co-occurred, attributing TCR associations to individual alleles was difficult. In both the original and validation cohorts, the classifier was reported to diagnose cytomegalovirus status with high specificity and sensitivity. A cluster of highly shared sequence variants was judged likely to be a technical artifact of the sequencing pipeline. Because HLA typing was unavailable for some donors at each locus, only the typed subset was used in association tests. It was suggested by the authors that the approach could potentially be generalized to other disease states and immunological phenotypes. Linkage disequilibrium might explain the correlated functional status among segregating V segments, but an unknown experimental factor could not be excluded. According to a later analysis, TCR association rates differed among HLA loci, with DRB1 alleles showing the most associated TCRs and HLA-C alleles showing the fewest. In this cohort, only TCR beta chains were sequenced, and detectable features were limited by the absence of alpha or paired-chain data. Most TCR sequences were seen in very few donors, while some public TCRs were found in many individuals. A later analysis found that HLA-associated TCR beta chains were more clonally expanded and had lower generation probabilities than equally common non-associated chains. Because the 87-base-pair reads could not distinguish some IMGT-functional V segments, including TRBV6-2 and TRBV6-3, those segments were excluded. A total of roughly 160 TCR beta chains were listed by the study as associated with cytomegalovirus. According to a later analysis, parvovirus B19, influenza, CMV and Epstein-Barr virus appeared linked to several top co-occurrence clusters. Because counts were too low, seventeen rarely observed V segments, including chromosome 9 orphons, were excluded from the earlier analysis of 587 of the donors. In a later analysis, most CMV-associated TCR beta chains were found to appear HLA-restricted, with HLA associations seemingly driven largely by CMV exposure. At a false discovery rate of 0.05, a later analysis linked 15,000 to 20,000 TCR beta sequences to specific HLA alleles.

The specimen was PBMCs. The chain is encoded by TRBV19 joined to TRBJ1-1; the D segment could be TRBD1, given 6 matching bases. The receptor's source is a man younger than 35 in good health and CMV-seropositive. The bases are TGTGCCAGTAGTATCGCCGGCGGCAGGGGGAACACTGAAGCTTTCTTT. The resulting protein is CASSIAGGRGNTEAFF.